The rows below give T cell receptor beta chains drawn from one sample of a study of T cells after posttransplantation cyclophosphamide. Clones were read by immunoSEQ multiplex PCR, and TCRdb kept only the in-frame ones, dropping some. Of roughly 20,000 clones detected, over 95% appear once; the ten largest clones hold under 0.2%. Material for sequencing was naive CD4+ T cells sorted from PBMCs. These TCRs come from a man aged 35 to 55 in good health, CMV-negative, and a related stem cell transplant donor. CDR3s include the opening cysteine and the closing phenylalanine or tryptophan. Fields, in order: J gene, clone size, D gene, V gene, CDR3 protein, CDR3 DNA. The D gene is left open where the match is weak. Clone size is stated in some rows and not others, as once, few, many or a class when expanded.

>TRBJ2-3|-|TRBD2|TRBV29-1
CSVGVAGGADTQYF
TGCAGCGTTGGTGTGGCGGGAGGCGCAGATACGCAGTATTTT
>TRBJ2-7|-|-|TRBV18
CASSASQGEGEQYF
TGTGCCAGCTCAGCTTCACAGGGAGAGGGGGAGCAGTACTTC
>TRBJ2-3|-|-|TRBV7-2
CASSHVFEADTQYF
TGTGCCAGCAGCCATGTATTTGAGGCAGATACGCAGTATTTT
>TRBJ2-4|-|TRBD1|TRBV7-9
CASSLRGTAQYF
TGTGCCAGCAGCTTAAGGGGGACAGCTCAGTACTTC
>TRBJ2-1|-|TRBD1|TRBV7-8
CASSLNRGLSSYNEQFF
TGTGCCAGCAGCTTAAACAGGGGCCTAAGCTCCTACAATGAGCAGTTCTTC
>TRBJ1-1|-|TRBD1|TRBV5-1
CASSLRQGPPSAFF
TGCGCCAGCAGCCTAAGACAGGGGCCGCCGTCAGCTTTCTTT
>TRBJ2-2|once|TRBD2|TRBV28
CASSFSSGATGELFF
TGTGCCAGCAGTTTTTCTAGCGGGGCCACCGGGGAGCTGTTTTTT
>TRBJ2-3|-|-|TRBV5-1
CASTTTDSTDTQYF
TGCGCCAGCACCACGACAGATAGCACAGATACGCAGTATTTT
>TRBJ2-1|-|-|TRBV9
CASSGGVASSQFF
TGTGCCAGCAGCGGGGGGGTGGCTAGCAGTCAGTTCTTC
>TRBJ2-7|-|TRBD1|TRBV14
CASSQETGGSYEQYF
TGTGCCAGCAGCCAAGAGACAGGGGGTTCCTACGAGCAGTACTTC